Below are 29 T cell receptor beta chains sequenced from a single sample in a study of cytomegalovirus exposure and HLA in healthy donors. Researchers ran the PCR with 60 Vbeta and 13 Jbeta primers. The repertoire was sequenced with immunoSEQ multiplex PCR; TCRdb's copy has only in-frame clones and lacks some. The sample yields approximately 180,000 clones, approximately 80% seen once. The sample comprised PBMCs. The origin of the receptors is a woman aged 25 to 39 in good health and CMV-seronegative.

As regards this clone: A junction end diverges from the germline sequence, so it may reflect a read error. The chain recombines TRBV6-1 with TRBJ2-4; D is ambiguous. In germline, CDR1 is MNHNS, CDR2 SASEGT. There are 16 residues in the CDR3. The CDR3 loop reads CASSEVYIPAKNSQYF. In DNA, the CDR3 is TGTGCCAGCAGTGAAGTTTATATCCCAGCCAAAAACAGTCAGTACTTC.

The chain uses TRBV6-5 and TRBJ2-4; TRBD1 might be the D (7 bases). Germline CDR1 is MNHEY and CDR2 is SVGAGI. Trimming cost V 5 bases and J 12 bases, with 23 bases left between them. The CDR3 length is 15 residues. CDR3 DNA sequence: TGTGCCAGCAGTAAACGACTCGGGACTTGGGACAGTCAGTACTTC. Translation gives CASSKRLGTWDSQYF.

The gene calls are TRBV5-1 and TRBJ1-5; perhaps TRBD1 as D (5 bases). Trimming took 0 bases from V and 1 from J, leaving 5 bases between them. This CDR3 is 14 amino acids long. Germline V gene lookup returns CDR1 SGHRS and CDR2 YFSETQ. This CDR3 reads CASSLGQSNQPQHF. In nucleotides, the CDR3 is TGCGCCAGCAGCTTGGGACAGAGCAATCAGCCCCAGCATTTT.

This clone was observed once. The J gene is TRBJ2-7, the V gene TRBV10-3; 10 nucleotides line up with TRBD1. The germline CDR1 and CDR2 sequences are ENHRY and SYGVKD. The CDR3 is 15 residues long. J lost 4 bases, V lost 5 bases, and 8 bases had no gene match. The CDR3 DNA follows: TGTGCCATCAGTTCTCAGACAGGGGGCATTTACGAGCAGTACTTC. It is translated as CAISSQTGGIYEQYF.

V is TRBV5-3 and J is TRBJ1-5, with 7 bases aligning to TRBD1. TRBV5-3 is noted as an ORF with a role that remains uncertain. The CDR3 is 16 amino acids. Trimming at V came to 0 bases and at J to 5 bases, leaving 8 bases not matched to a gene. The CDR3 nucleotides are TGTGCCAGAAGCTTGGCTGACAGGGATTGGGATCAGCCCCAGCATTTT. This gives the protein CARSLADRDWDQPQHF.

The chain is built from TRBV7-2 and TRBJ1-5; D is unresolved. Germline-derived CDR1 and CDR2 are SGHTA and FQGNSA. Trimming removed 5 bases from V and 0 bases from J, with 17 bases in between. The CDR3 sequence is 17 residues long. The CDR3 loop reads CASSPDPQAYSNQPQHF. CDR3 nucleotide sequence: TGTGCCAGCAGCCCAGACCCCCAGGCGTATAGCAATCAGCCCCAGCATTTT.

This clone was observed a single time. At one end, the junction sequence differs from germline, possibly due to a read error. This chain joins TRBV28 and TRBJ2-4; TRBD2 matches 7 bases. CDR1 MDHEN and CDR2 SYDVKM come from the germline V gene. This CDR3 region has 17 residues. The CDR3 loop reads CASSLFEGGGGRNSQYF. The CDR3 DNA reads TGTGCCAGCAGTTTATTTGAGGGTGGGGGAGGGAGAAACAGTCAGTACTTC.

The chain is built from TRBV7-2 and TRBJ2-3; 9 bases align to TRBD1. The V gene's germline CDR1 is SGHTA and CDR2 FQGNSA. The CDR3 covers 17 residues. V shed 5 bases and J 6 bases; nucleotides not matched to a gene: 15. CDR3 in amino acids: CASSLLAPGQGGDTQYF. CDR3 bases: TGTGCCAGCAGCCTCTTAGCGCCGGGACAGGGAGGGGATACGCAGTATTTT.

The chain combines TRBV6-5 with TRBJ1-2; possible D gene TRBD1, 6 bases. The germline V and J ends were trimmed by 0 bases and 8 bases, with 13 bases remaining between them. Germline V lookup: CDR1 MNHEY, CDR2 SVGAGI. CDR3 length: 14 amino acids. The CDR3 nucleotides read TGTGCCAGCAGTTACTCGGGACACCCGGGGGGCTACACCTTC. The encoded protein is CASSYSGHPGGYTF.

The genes are TRBV7-9 and TRBJ1-2, with TRBD1 as a possible D gene (5 bases). Germline V gene data show CDR1 as SEHNR and CDR2 as FQNEAQ (reference sequence). With 1 base removed from V and 8 bases from J, the gap between germline ends came to 8 bases. This CDR3 has 12 residues. CDR3 bases: TGTGCCAGCAGCTTAGAGCAGGGAGGCTACACCTTC. It codes for CASSLEQGGYTF.

V usage is TRBV9 and J usage is TRBJ1-5, with D unclear. This CDR3 is 13 amino acids long. CDR1 and CDR2 (germline): SGDLS, YYNGEE. V was pared by 0 bases and J by 3 bases, with 4 bases between. CDR3 amino acids: CASSVDNNQPQHF. DNA of the CDR3: TGTGCCAGCAGCGTAGATAACAATCAGCCCCAGCATTTT.

The chain uses TRBV11-2 and TRBJ1-1; tentative D call: TRBD1 (6 bases). The V end was cut by 5 bases, the J end by 1 base, with 14 bases between. Per germline, CDR1 SGHAT and CDR2 FQNNGV. CDR3 length: 15 residues. CDR3 sequence (DNA): TGTGCCAGCAGCATAAAAGGGGGACCGAACACTGAAGCTTTCTTT. Translating it yields CASSIKGGPNTEAFF.

CDR3 DNA sequence: TGTGCCAGCAGTGAGCAATTCAGGGGGCCCCCCTACGAGCAGTACTTC. It translates to CASSEQFRGPPYEQYF. The chain combines TRBV6-1 with TRBJ2-7, with TRBD1 matching 8 bases. V was clipped by 3 bases and J by 2 bases; unmatched bases: 9. There are 16 residues in the CDR3. Germline CDR1 and CDR2: MNHNS and SASEGT.

The chain carries TRBV5-4 and TRBJ2-3, with TRBD2 identical over 12 bases. The germline V gene has CDR1 SGHNT and CDR2 YYREEE (reference sequence). V shed 2 bases, J shed 4 bases, and the junction held 5 bases outside the gene matches. The CDR3 is 16 amino acids. The CDR3 loop reads CASSLESSGGADTQYF. The CDR3 nucleotides are TGTGCCAGCAGCTTAGAATCTAGCGGGGGGGCAGATACGCAGTATTTT.

This clone was found a few times. V is TRBV28 and J is TRBJ1-4; no firm D call. The CDR3 has 14 residues. V was clipped by 4 bases and J by 6 bases, with 12 bases between them. CDR1 is MDHEN, CDR2 SYDVKM, per germline. CDR3 protein: CASSSSPRDEKLFF. The CDR3 DNA reads as TGTGCCAGCAGTTCATCCCCTCGAGATGAAAAACTGTTTTTT.

The chain uses TRBV5-6 and TRBJ1-6; D is perhaps TRBD1 (5 bases). V dropped 1 base and J dropped 7 bases, with 15 bases sitting between them. From germline, CDR1 is SGHDT and CDR2 YYEEEE. The CDR3 has 16 amino acids. Written as DNA, the CDR3 is TGTGCCAGCAGCTTGTTCGTCAGGGCGGGAAATTCACCCCTCCACTTT. This encodes CASSLFVRAGNSPLHF.

The chain employs TRBV27 and TRBJ1-1; 7 bases are shared with TRBD1. The CDR3 consists of 13 residues. Germline V gene sequence: CDR1 MNHEY, CDR2 SMNVEV (reference sequence). V dropped 4 bases and J dropped 11; count of bases not matched to a gene: 10. Here the CDR3 DNA reads TGTGCCAGCAGTTCATTACAGGGGTTGAGGGCTTTCTTT. It codes for CASSSLQGLRAFF.

V gene TRBV28 combines with J gene TRBJ1-2, with no clear D. The germline V gene encodes CDR1 MDHEN and CDR2 SYDVKM. The CDR3 runs 14 residues. The germline V and J ends were trimmed by 0 bases and 1 base, with 6 bases remaining between them. CDR3 DNA: TGTGCCAGCAGTTTATGGGTCAGTAACTATGGCTACACCTTC. As protein: CASSLWVSNYGYTF.

The chain recombines TRBV11-3 with TRBJ2-1; 14 bases are shared with TRBD2. CDR3 size: 19 residues. CDR1 is SGHNT, CDR2 YENEEA, per germline. V was clipped by 4 bases and J by 1 base; unmatched bases: 9. The CDR3 sequence is CASSSPGTSGGRSYNEQFF. The CDR3 nucleotides are TGTGCCAGCAGCTCACCCGGGACTAGCGGGGGAAGGTCCTACAATGAGCAGTTCTTC.

V is TRBV7-8 and J is TRBJ2-7, with TRBD2 matching over 8 bases. The V and J ends lost 3 bases and 5 bases, in that order; junction bases with no gene match: 9. The CDR3 spans 15 residues. The V gene's germline CDR1 is SGHVS and CDR2 FQNEAQ. Written as DNA, the CDR3 is TGTGCCAGCAGCTTTGGGGAGACTAGCGCGAACGAGCAGTACTTC. Its translation is CASSFGETSANEQYF.

This chain joins TRBV27 and TRBJ2-3, with 7 bases matching TRBD1. Germline CDR1 is MNHEY and CDR2 is SMNVEV (reference sequence). V gave up 6 bases and J gave up 5 bases; unmatched junction bases: 11. CDR3 length equals 15 residues. CDR3: CASSPQTGNRDTQYF. The CDR3, as DNA: TGTGCCAGCAGCCCTCAGACAGGGAATAGAGATACGCAGTATTTT.

The chain has TRBV4-1 and TRBJ2-1; D might be TRBD2 (5 bases). Germline values: CDR1 MGHRA, CDR2 YSYEKL. The CDR3 loop spans 18 amino acids. V gave up 1 base and J gave up 0 bases, with 16 bases separating them. The DNA of the CDR3 is TGCGCCAGCAGCCAAGTGGATTTAGGACTGAGCTCCTACAATGAGCAGTTCTTC. Protein: CASSQVDLGLSSYNEQFF.

V gene TRBV9 combines with J gene TRBJ2-2; D unclear. The V and J ends lost 1 base and 1 base respectively, with 5 bases between them. CDR1 is SGDLS and CDR2 is YYNGEE in the germline V gene. CDR3 length: 14 residues. The CDR3 DNA sequence: TGTGCCAGCAGCGTAACCGGGAACACCGGGGAGCTGTTTTTT. It specifies CASSVTGNTGELFF.

This clone is a singleton in its sample. The V and J genes are TRBV10-2 and TRBJ1-5; 7 bases match TRBD1. CDR1 WSHSY and CDR2 SAAADI come from the germline V gene. The trim removed 6 bases at V and 7 bases at J, leaving 6 bases unmatched. The CDR3 runs 13 residues. CDR3 region: CASREGAGQPQHF. DNA for the CDR3: TGCGCCAGCAGGGAGGGGGCGGGGCAGCCCCAGCATTTT.

V usage is TRBV15 and J usage is TRBJ1-5; weak D call: TRBD1 (5 bases). CDR3 length equals 15 residues. Germline CDR1 is LNHNV and CDR2 is YYDKDF (reference sequence). Trimming pared 0 bases from V and 3 bases from J, leaving 9 bases between. This chain's CDR3 is CATSRERQINQPQHF. CDR3 nucleotide sequence: TGTGCCACCAGCAGAGAGAGACAGATCAATCAGCCCCAGCATTTT.

This clone was observed a few times. The chain has TRBV6-5 and TRBJ1-4, with D possibly TRBD1 on 6 matching bases. The CDR3 loop spans 15 amino acids. CDR1 is MNHEY, CDR2 SVGAGI, per germline. Deletions cut 1 base from V and 7 bases from J, with 13 bases between. Written as DNA, the CDR3 is TGTGCCAGCAGTTACTGGCCAGGGGCAGGTGAAAAACTGTTTTTT. This translates into CASSYWPGAGEKLFF.

The V call is TRBV7-6, the J call TRBJ2-5; TRBD1 might be the D (5 bases). The length of the CDR3 is 16 residues. Trimming left V 2 bases short and J 0 bases short, with 13 bases between. CDR1 SGHVS and CDR2 FNYEAQ come from the germline V gene. CDR3 sequence (DNA): TGTGCCAGCAGCTTACGCGGCAGGGCGTACCAAGAGACCCAGTACTTC. Protein: CASSLRGRAYQETQYF.

The rearrangement joins TRBV15 to TRBJ2-7; maybe TRBD2 (7 bases). Germline CDR1 is LNHNV and CDR2 is YYDKDF (reference sequence). Trimming left V 8 bases short and J 2 bases short, with 22 bases between. CDR3 length: 16 amino acids. Here the CDR3 DNA reads TGTGCCACCGGCTTGGGGGGGGCTTCGATAACCTACGAGCAGTACTTC. Residues: CATGLGGASITYEQYF.

V usage is TRBV5-6 and J usage is TRBJ1-5; maybe TRBD1 (6 bases). Trimming left V 3 bases short and J 6 bases short, with 10 bases between. The CDR3 consists of 13 residues. CDR1 and CDR2 (germline): SGHDT, YYEEEE. CDR3 in amino acids: CASSSRGSQPQHF. The CDR3, as DNA: TGTGCCAGCAGCTCCAGGGGCTCTCAGCCCCAGCATTTT. Drawing the rest from reference TRBV5-6 and TRBJ1-5, the complete variable domain is DAGVTQSPTHLIKTRGQQVTLRCSPKSGHDTVSWYQQALGQGPQFIFQYYEEEERQRGNFPDRFSGHQFPNYSSELNVNALLLGDSALYLCASSSRGSQPQHFGDGTRLSIL.